This is a list of T cell receptor beta chains from one sample in a study of T cells in Graves' hyperthyroidism and ophthalmopathy. TCRdb analysed the multiplex PCR reads with MiXCR anew, one entry per CDR3 protein. The sample lists 450,000 to 650,000 distinct CDR3 sequences; around 20% were seen once. The sample was blood. The source of these receptors is a man between 18 and 29 years old with Graves' hyperthyroidism. Both conserved end residues are part of each CDR3. D genes are given only for firm matches. A row's size may be missing; if present it is once, few, many or a size class.

j_call: TRBJ1-6
clone_size: few
v_call: TRBV7-8
d_call: TRBD1
cdr3_aa: CASSSRQGVSNSPLHF
cdr3_nt: TGTGCCAGCAGCTCGAGACAGGGGGTCAGCAATTCACCCCTCCACTTT

j_call: TRBJ1-2
clone_size: NA
v_call: TRBV6-1
d_call: NA
cdr3_aa: CASSEVRRTAQNYGYTF
cdr3_nt: TGTGCCAGCAGTGAAGTTCGAAGGACAGCCCAGAACTATGGCTACACCTTC

j_call: TRBJ1-5
clone_size: once
v_call: TRBV12-3/TRBV12-4
d_call: NA
cdr3_aa: CASTPLVGNQPQHF
cdr3_nt: TGTGCCAGCACCCCCCTGGTCGGCAATCAGCCTCAGCATTTT

j_call: TRBJ1-5
clone_size: NA
v_call: TRBV6-5
d_call: NA
cdr3_aa: CASSSTGLLGQPQHF
cdr3_nt: TGTGCCAGCAGTTCTACGGGACTACTGGGTCAGCCCCAGCATTTT

j_call: TRBJ2-7
clone_size: many
v_call: TRBV7-2
d_call: NA
cdr3_aa: CASSPLQGPGAYEQYF
cdr3_nt: TGTGCCAGCAGCCCATTGCAGGGCCCAGGGGCCTACGAGCAGTACTTC

j_call: TRBJ2-7
clone_size: many
v_call: TRBV6-5
d_call: NA
cdr3_aa: CASSFPTFGGPEEQYF
cdr3_nt: TGTGCCAGCAGTTTCCCGACCTTCGGGGGGCCGGAGGAGCAGTACTTC

j_call: TRBJ1-2
clone_size: many
v_call: TRBV12-3/TRBV12-4
d_call: NA
cdr3_aa: CASRAGTDYGYTF
cdr3_nt: TGTGCCAGCAGGGCCGGGACGGATTATGGCTACACCTTC

j_call: TRBJ2-7
clone_size: NA
v_call: TRBV5-6
d_call: TRBD2
cdr3_aa: CASSFGSGSQYEQYF
cdr3_nt: TGTGCCAGCAGCTTTGGTAGCGGGAGCCAGTACGAGCAGTACTTC

j_call: TRBJ1-2
clone_size: many
v_call: TRBV12-3/TRBV12-4
d_call: NA
cdr3_aa: CASSFRGARGYTF
cdr3_nt: TGTGCCAGCAGTTTCCGGGGGGCTAGAGGCTACACCTTC

j_call: TRBJ1-2
clone_size: many
v_call: TRBV28
d_call: TRBD1
cdr3_aa: CASGHNRDRRIFNYGYTF
cdr3_nt: TGTGCCAGCGGCCACAACCGGGACAGGCGCATTTTTAACTATGGCTACACCTTC

j_call: TRBJ1-2
clone_size: NA
v_call: TRBV3-1
d_call: TRBD1
cdr3_aa: CASSQGPGRGDRRSGYTF
cdr3_nt: TGTGCCAGCAGCCAAGGACCGGGTAGGGGGGACAGGCGGAGTGGCTACACCTTC

j_call: TRBJ2-5
clone_size: few
v_call: TRBV10-3
d_call: NA
cdr3_aa: CAISVEAVETQYF
cdr3_nt: TGTGCCATCAGTGTAGAAGCGGTGGAGACCCAGTACTTC

j_call: TRBJ1-1
clone_size: many
v_call: TRBV6-5
d_call: NA
cdr3_aa: CASSYRGPTTEAFF
cdr3_nt: TGTGCCAGCAGTTACAGGGGCCCGACCACTGAAGCTTTCTTT

j_call: TRBJ1-2
clone_size: few
v_call: TRBV20-1
d_call: NA
cdr3_aa: CSASPAGDGYGYTF
cdr3_nt: TGCAGTGCTAGCCCCGCGGGGGACGGCTATGGCTACACCTTC

j_call: TRBJ1-6
clone_size: few
v_call: TRBV3-1
d_call: NA
cdr3_aa: CASSQDLAGASPLHF
cdr3_nt: TGTGCCAGCAGCCAAGATCTGGCAGGGGCCTCACCCCTCCACTTT

j_call: TRBJ2-7
clone_size: NA
v_call: TRBV15
d_call: NA
cdr3_aa: CATSTDRPYEQYF
cdr3_nt: TGTGCCACCAGCACCGACAGACCCTACGAGCAGTACTTC

j_call: TRBJ2-7
clone_size: many
v_call: TRBV7-2
d_call: NA
cdr3_aa: CASSYSGTNWYEQYF
cdr3_nt: TGTGCCAGCAGCTACTCCGGGACGAACTGGTACGAGCAGTACTTC

j_call: TRBJ1-6
clone_size: few
v_call: TRBV19
d_call: NA
cdr3_aa: CASSNTATSPLHF
cdr3_nt: TGTGCCAGTAGTAACACAGCAACCTCACCCCTCCACTTT

j_call: TRBJ2-2
clone_size: NA
v_call: TRBV12-3/TRBV12-4
d_call: TRBD2
cdr3_aa: CASSFRGLAGGSGELFF
cdr3_nt: TGTGCCAGCAGTTTTCGGGGACTAGCGGGGGGGAGTGGGGAGCTGTTTTTT

j_call: TRBJ1-5
clone_size: many
v_call: TRBV6-1
d_call: NA
cdr3_aa: CASREGWSSNQPQHF
cdr3_nt: TGTGCCAGCAGGGAGGGGTGGTCGAGCAATCAGCCCCAGCATTTT

j_call: TRBJ2-7
clone_size: many
v_call: TRBV5-1
d_call: TRBD2
cdr3_aa: CASSPSGGRLYEQYF
cdr3_nt: TGCGCCAGCAGCCCTAGCGGGGGGCGTCTCTACGAGCAGTACTTC

j_call: TRBJ2-5
clone_size: many
v_call: TRBV28
d_call: TRBD2
cdr3_aa: CASSPEIAGVQETQYF
cdr3_nt: TGTGCCAGCAGCCCCGAAATAGCGGGGGTCCAAGAGACCCAGTACTTC

j_call: TRBJ1-2
clone_size: many
v_call: TRBV12-3/TRBV12-4
d_call: TRBD1
cdr3_aa: CASSGTGTYYGYTF
cdr3_nt: TGTGCCAGCAGCGGGACAGGGACGTATTATGGCTACACCTTC